This TCR beta chain was found in a study of blood T cell repertoires in COVID-19. Study-level information: The analysed material was cDNA or gDNA that came from T cells, B-cell-depleted T cells, or PBMCs.

Clones were sequenced by immunoSEQ multiplex PCR, and TCRdb holds only the in-frame ones, with some missing. The table shows fewer than 80,000 clones, with around nine tenths occurring only once. The CDR3 is 15 amino acids. V was pared by 5 bases and J by 0 bases, with 6 bases of the junction left unmatched. Germline CDR1 reads SGHTA; CDR2 reads FQGTGA. Specimen: peripheral blood. The clonotype comes from a woman aged 45-65 years with active or convalescent COVID-19. The genes are TRBV7-3 and TRBJ2-7; 8 bases match TRBD1. CDR3 nucleotides: TGTGCCAGCAGCCGATCGGGACAGGCCTCCTACGAGCAGTACTTC. It translates to CASSRSGQASYEQYF.